Listed below are T cell receptor beta chains from one sample, sequenced in a study of PD-L1 blockade in urothelial cancer. Sequenced by immunoSEQ multiplex PCR; TCRdb stores in-frame clones only, minus some. This sample has tens of thousands of clones; around 90% occur once, and the top ten carry 1.8%. The specimen comprised PBMCs, sampled around atezolizumab (anti-PD-L1) treatment. The receptors derive from a man aged 45-65 years with urothelial cancer. The CDR3 runs from the conserved cysteine through the conserved F or W. The order of the fields is J gene, V gene, CDR3 protein.

>TRBJ1-1|TRBV6-5
CASSRQVNTEAFF
>TRBJ2-7|TRBV18
CASSPTGYEQYF
>TRBJ2-7|TRBV25-1
CASRGQGLAGVIEQYF
>TRBJ2-7|TRBV6-5
CASSYFPGGNYEQYF
>TRBJ1-1|TRBV5-4
CASSFAGNTEAFF
>TRBJ2-5|TRBV5-1
CASSLGGRSETQYF
>TRBJ2-7|TRBV2
CASRIFGHEQYF
>TRBJ2-3|TRBV7-9
CASSLAVARGHEDTQYF
>TRBJ1-2|TRBV27
CASSSTGGSYGYTF
>TRBJ2-6|TRBV5-1
CASKPRLLGANVLTF
>TRBJ2-7|TRBV2
CASSEALVDTRVGVYEQYF
>TRBJ2-7|TRBV11-2
CASSLEPGHDEQYF
>TRBJ2-7|TRBV27
CASSEGQGEYYEQYF
>TRBJ2-7|TRBV11-2
CASSPHGQSRYEQYF
>TRBJ1-1|TRBV15
CATSFWPSNTEAFF
>TRBJ1-3|TRBV28
CASKDTERNTIYF
>TRBJ1-2|TRBV30
CAWRYSGYTF
>TRBJ2-5|TRBV19
CASSMFGFSGRGETQYF
>TRBJ2-7|TRBV27
CASSQTNRVGYEQYF
>TRBJ2-2|TRBV19
CASSIAGGTGELFF
>TRBJ2-1|TRBV19
CASSIQAGSYNEQFF
>TRBJ1-1|TRBV5-1
CASSFSSSGTEAFF
>TRBJ2-7|TRBV5-1
CASSPTGTGVWEQYF
>TRBJ1-5|TRBV27
CASSDGGGSNQPQHF
>TRBJ2-1|TRBV9
CASSVGLAGVLEQFF
>TRBJ2-7|TRBV18
CASSPPGQGHEQYF
>TRBJ2-7|TRBV30
CAWSVTGVRNEQYF
>TRBJ2-3|TRBV18
CASSPRTSGGPGTDTQYF
>TRBJ2-7|TRBV9
CASSNRDRGSYEQYF
>TRBJ1-5|TRBV6-5
CASRPDNSNQPQHF
>TRBJ2-2|TRBV7-9
CASSLPPPAGAGGELFF
>TRBJ2-7|TRBV27
CASSLSAGGDEQYF